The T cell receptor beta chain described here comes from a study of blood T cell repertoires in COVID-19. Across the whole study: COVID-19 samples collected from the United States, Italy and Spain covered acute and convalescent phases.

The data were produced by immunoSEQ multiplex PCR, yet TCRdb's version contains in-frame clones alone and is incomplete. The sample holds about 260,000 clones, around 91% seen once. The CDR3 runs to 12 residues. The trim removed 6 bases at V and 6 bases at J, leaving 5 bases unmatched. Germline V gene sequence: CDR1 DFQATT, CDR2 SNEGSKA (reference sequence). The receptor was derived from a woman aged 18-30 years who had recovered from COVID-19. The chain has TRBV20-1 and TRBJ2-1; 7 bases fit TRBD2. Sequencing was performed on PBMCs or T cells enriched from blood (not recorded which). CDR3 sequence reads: CSASSGFNEQFF. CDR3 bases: TGCAGTGCCAGTAGCGGGTTCAATGAGCAGTTCTTC.